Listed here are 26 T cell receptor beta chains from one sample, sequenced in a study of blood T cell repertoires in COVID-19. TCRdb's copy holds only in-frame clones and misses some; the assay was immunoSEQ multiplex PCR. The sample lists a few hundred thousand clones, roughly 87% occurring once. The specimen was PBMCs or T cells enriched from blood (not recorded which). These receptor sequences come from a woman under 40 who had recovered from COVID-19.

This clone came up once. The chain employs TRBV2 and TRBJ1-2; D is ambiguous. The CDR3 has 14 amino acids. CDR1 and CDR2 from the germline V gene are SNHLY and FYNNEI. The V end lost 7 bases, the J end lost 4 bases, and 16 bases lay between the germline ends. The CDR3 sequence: CASIPGGRFYGYTF. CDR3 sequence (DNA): TGTGCCAGCATCCCAGGAGGGCGGTTCTATGGCTACACCTTC.

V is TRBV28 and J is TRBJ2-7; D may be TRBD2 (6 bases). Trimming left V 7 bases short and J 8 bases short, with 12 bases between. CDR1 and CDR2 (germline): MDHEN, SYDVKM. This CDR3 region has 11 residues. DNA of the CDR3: TGTGCCAGCATTTCGGAGGGTAAGCAGTACTTC. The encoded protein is CASISEGKQYF.

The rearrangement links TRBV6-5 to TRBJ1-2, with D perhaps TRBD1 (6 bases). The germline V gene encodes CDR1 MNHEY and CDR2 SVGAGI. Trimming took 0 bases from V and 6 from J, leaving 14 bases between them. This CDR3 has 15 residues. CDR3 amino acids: CASSYSSGGLNGYTF. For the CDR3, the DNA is TGTGCCAGCAGTTACTCCAGCGGGGGGCTGAATGGCTACACCTTC.

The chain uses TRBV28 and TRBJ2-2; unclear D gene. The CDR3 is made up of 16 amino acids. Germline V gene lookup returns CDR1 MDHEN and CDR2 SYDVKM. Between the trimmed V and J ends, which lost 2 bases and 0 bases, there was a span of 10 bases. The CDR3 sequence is CASSLIPPANTGELFF. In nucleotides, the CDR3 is TGTGCCAGCAGTTTAATTCCCCCCGCGAACACCGGGGAGCTGTTTTTT.

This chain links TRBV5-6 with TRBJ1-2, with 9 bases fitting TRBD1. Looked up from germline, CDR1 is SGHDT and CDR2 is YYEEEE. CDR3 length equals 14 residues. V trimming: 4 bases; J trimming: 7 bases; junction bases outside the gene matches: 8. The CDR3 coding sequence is TGTGCCAGCAGCACGACAGGGGGTGGGTTTGGCTACACCTTC. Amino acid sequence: CASSTTGGGFGYTF.

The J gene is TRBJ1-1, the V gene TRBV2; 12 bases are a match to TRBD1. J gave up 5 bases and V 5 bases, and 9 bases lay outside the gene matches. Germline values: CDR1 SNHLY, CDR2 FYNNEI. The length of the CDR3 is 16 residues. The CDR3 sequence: CASSSSGTGGRTEAFF. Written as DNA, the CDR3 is TGTGCCAGCAGTTCCTCCGGGACAGGGGGCCGGACTGAAGCTTTCTTT.

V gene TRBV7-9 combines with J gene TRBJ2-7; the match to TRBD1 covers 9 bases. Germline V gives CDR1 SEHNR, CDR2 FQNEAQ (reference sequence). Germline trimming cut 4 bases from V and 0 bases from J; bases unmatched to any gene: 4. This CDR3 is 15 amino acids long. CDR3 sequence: CASSWTGESSYEQYF. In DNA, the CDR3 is TGTGCCAGCAGCTGGACAGGGGAGAGCTCCTACGAGCAGTACTTC.

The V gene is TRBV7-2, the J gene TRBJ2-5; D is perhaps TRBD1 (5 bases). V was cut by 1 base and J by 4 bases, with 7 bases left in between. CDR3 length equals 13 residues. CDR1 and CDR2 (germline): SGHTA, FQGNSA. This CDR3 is CASSLVRAETQYF. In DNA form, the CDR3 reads TGTGCCAGCAGCTTAGTCAGGGCAGAGACCCAGTACTTC.

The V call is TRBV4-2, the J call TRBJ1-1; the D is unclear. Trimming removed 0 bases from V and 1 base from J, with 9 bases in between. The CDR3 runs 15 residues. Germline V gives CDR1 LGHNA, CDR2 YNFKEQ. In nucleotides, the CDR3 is TGTGCCAGCAGCCAAGATCAAGGAGGGAACACTGAAGCTTTCTTT. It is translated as CASSQDQGGNTEAFF.

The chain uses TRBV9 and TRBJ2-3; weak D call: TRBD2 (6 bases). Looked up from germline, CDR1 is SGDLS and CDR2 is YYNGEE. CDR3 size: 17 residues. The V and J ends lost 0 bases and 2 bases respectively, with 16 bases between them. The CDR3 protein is CASSVAHQDYSTDTQYF. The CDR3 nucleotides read TGTGCCAGCAGCGTAGCACACCAGGACTATTCCACAGATACGCAGTATTTT.

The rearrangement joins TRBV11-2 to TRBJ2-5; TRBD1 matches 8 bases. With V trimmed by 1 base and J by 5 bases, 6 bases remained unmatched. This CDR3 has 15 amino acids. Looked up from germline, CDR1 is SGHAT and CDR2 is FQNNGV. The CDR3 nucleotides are TGTGCCAGCAGCTTAGGCCAGGGGGCAGGGGAGACCCAGTACTTC. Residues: CASSLGQGAGETQYF.

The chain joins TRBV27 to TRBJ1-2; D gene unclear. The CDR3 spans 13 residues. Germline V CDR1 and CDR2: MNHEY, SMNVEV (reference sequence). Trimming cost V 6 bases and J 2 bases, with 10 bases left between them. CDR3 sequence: CASRFRENYGYTF. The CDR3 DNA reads TGTGCCAGCAGATTTCGGGAGAACTATGGCTACACCTTC.

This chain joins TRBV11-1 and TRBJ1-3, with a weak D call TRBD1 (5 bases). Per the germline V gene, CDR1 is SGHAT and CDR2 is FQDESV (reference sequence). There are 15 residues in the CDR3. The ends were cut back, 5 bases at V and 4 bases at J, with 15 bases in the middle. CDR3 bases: TGTGCCAGCAGCCCCCGCAGGGTGAGAGGAAACACCATATATTTT. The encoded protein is CASSPRRVRGNTIYF.

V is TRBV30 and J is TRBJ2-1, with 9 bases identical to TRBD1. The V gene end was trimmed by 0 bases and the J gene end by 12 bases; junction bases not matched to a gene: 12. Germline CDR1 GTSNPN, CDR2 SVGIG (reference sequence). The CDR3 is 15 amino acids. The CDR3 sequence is CAWSVAGTGPIGQFF. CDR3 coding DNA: TGTGCCTGGAGTGTAGCCGGGACAGGGCCCATCGGGCAGTTCTTC.

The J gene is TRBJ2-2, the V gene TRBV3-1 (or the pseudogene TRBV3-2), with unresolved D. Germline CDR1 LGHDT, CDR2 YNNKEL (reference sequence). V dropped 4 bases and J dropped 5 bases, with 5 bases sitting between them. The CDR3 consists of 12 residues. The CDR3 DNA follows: TGTGCCAGCAGCCTCAGAACCGGGGAGCTGTTTTTT. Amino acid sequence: CASSLRTGELFF.

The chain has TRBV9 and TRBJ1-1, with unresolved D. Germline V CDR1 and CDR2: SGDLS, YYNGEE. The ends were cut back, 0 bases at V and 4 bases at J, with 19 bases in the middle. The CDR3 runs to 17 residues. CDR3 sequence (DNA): TGTGCCAGCAGCGTAGATCTGGGGAGTAAAGGAGTCACTGAAGCTTTCTTT. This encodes CASSVDLGSKGVTEAFF.

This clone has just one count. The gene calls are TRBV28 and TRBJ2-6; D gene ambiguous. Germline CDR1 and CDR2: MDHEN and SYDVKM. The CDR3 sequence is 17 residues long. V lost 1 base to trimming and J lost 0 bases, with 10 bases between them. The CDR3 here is CASSLFRGVSGANVLTF. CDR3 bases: TGTGCCAGCAGTTTATTTCGAGGTGTCTCTGGGGCCAACGTCCTGACTTTC.

The CDR3 region has the DNA TGTGCCAGCAGCCAAGAATGGGGACAGAGCTACAATGAGCAGTTCTTC. Translation gives CASSQEWGQSYNEQFF. V gene TRBV3-1 (or the pseudogene TRBV3-2) combines with J gene TRBJ2-1, with 7 bases fitting TRBD1. The germline CDR1 and CDR2 sequences are LGHDT and YNNKEL (reference sequence). V shed 0 bases, J shed 3 bases, and the junction held 5 bases outside the gene matches. The CDR3 covers 16 residues.

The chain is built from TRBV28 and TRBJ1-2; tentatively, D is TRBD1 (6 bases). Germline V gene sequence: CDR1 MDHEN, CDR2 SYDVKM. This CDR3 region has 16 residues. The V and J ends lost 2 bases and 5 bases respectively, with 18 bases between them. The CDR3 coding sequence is TGTGCCAGCAGTTTAAAGGGAGCAGGGGCGTTATATGGCTACACCTTC. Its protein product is CASSLKGAGALYGYTF.

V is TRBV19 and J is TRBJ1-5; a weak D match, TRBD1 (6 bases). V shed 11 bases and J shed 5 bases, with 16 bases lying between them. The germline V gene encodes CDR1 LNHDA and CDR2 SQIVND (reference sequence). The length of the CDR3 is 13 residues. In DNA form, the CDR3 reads TGTGCCGGGTCACGGACAGTTGATCAGCCCCAGCATTTT. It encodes CAGSRTVDQPQHF.

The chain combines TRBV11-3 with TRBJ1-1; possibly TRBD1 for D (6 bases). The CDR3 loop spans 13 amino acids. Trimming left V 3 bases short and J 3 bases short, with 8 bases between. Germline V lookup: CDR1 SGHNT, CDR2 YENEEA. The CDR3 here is CASSFHRDTEAFF. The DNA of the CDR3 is TGTGCCAGCAGCTTTCACAGGGACACTGAAGCTTTCTTT.

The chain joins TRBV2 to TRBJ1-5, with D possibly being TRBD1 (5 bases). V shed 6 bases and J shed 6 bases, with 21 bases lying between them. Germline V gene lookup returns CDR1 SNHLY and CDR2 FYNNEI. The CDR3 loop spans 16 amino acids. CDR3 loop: CASRDGGRTGVQPQHF. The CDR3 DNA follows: TGTGCCAGCAGAGATGGTGGCAGGACGGGGGTTCAGCCCCAGCATTTT. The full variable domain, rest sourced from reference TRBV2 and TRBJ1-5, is EPEVTQTPSHQVTQMGQEVILRCVPISNHLYFYWYRQILGQKVEFLVSFYNNEISEKSEIFDDQFSVERPDGSNFTLKIRSTKLEDSAMYFCASRDGGRTGVQPQHFGDGTRLSIL.

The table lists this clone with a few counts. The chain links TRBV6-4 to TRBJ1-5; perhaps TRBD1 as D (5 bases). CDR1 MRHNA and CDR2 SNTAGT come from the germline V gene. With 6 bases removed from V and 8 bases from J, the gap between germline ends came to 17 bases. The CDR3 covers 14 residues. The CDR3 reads CASSPDTGIEPQHF. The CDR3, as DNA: TGTGCCAGCAGCCCGGACACCGGAATTGAGCCCCAGCATTTT.

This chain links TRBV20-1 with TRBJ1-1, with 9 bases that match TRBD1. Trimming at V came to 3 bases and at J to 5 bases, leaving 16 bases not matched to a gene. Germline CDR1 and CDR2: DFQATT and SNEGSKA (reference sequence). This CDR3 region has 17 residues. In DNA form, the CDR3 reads TGCAGTGCTAGTGCACGCCACAGGGGGCGCGGGAATACTGAAGCTTTCTTT. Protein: CSASARHRGRGNTEAFF.

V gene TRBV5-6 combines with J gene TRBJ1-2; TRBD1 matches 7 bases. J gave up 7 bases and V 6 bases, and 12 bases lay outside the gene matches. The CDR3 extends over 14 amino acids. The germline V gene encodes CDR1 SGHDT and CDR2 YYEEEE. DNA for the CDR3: TGTGCCAGCACCGAGTCAGGGGGTTGGTTTGGCTACACCTTC. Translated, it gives CASTESGGWFGYTF.

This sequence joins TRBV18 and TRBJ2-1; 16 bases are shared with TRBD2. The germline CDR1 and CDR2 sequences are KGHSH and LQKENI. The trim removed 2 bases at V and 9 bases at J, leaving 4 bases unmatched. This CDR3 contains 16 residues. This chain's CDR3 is CASSPSGTSGGGEQFF. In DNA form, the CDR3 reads TGTGCCAGCTCACCATCCGGGACTAGCGGGGGGGGTGAGCAGTTCTTC.